The TCR beta chain described here comes from a study of human T cells and chemical hapten exposure. Each CDR3 protein gets one entry after TCRdb re-called the RACE reads with MiXCR. The table lists some 74,000 distinct CDR3 sequences, 12% to 15% of them singletons. The V gene lost 5 bases and the J gene lost 4 bases, with 11 bases spanning the gap. The CDR3 has 13 amino acids. From germline, CDR1 is SGHTA and CDR2 FQGNSA. The time point was: pre-sensitization, week 0. Described treatment: therapeutic diphenylcyclopropenone sensitization with weekly scalp DPC. The material was whole blood, obtained in connection with sensitization to the hapten diphenylcyclopropenone (DPC). The TCR comes from a woman in her forties or fifties with alopecia areata. Some clones in this sample may be carry-over from other donors' samples. This chain connects TRBV7-2 to TRBJ2-5, with D unclear. The CDR3 nucleotides are TGTGCCAGCAGCCCGTCGTCGGGAGAGACCCAGTACTTC. Protein sequence: CASSPSSGETQYF. The entire variable domain, with the rest obtained from reference TRBV7-2 and TRBJ2-5, is as follows: GAGVSQSPSNKVTEKGKDVELRCDPISGHTALYWYRQSLGQGLEFLIYFQGNSAPDKSGLPSDRFSAERTGGSVSTLTIQRTQQEDSAVYLCASSPSSGETQYFGPGTRLLVL.